The 22 T cell receptor beta chains listed next were all sequenced from one sample in a study of control samples from healthy donors and cancer patients. Clones were sequenced by immunoSEQ multiplex PCR, and TCRdb holds only the in-frame ones, with some missing. The profile shows approximately 69,000 clones, roughly nine tenths of them singletons. Sequencing input: PBMCs. The origin of the receptors is a man aged 55 to 69 with colorectal cancer.

The chain joins TRBV18 to TRBJ1-3; no definite D call. The V gene's germline CDR1 is KGHSH and CDR2 LQKENI. Trimming took off 2 bases at V and 4 bases at J, with 12 bases between the two ends. This CDR3 is built from 15 residues. The CDR3 here is CASSPSMGSGNTIYF. The CDR3 nucleotides read TGTGCCAGCTCACCATCCATGGGTTCCGGAAACACCATATATTTT.

The rearrangement joins TRBV7-9 to TRBJ1-1; D is ambiguous. V was pared by 2 bases and J by 6 bases, with 16 bases between. Germline V gene data show CDR1 as SEHNR and CDR2 as FQNEAQ (reference sequence). The CDR3 runs 15 residues. The CDR3 sequence: CASSLRLQSYAEAFF. As DNA, the CDR3 is TGTGCCAGCAGCTTACGCCTCCAGTCGTATGCTGAAGCTTTCTTT.

As DNA, the CDR3 is TGTGCCAGCAGTGAACCCCCGCGCTACGAGCAGTACTTC. Its translation: CASSEPPRYEQYF. The chain links TRBV6-1 to TRBJ2-7; D is uncertain. Trimming took 2 bases from V and 3 from J, leaving 8 bases between them. CDR1 is MNHNS, CDR2 SASEGT, per germline. The CDR3 has 13 residues.

This clone is termed medium-sized. The CDR3 protein is CASSQGVRGQPQHF. The CDR3 DNA sequence: TGTGCCAGCAGCCAGGGCGTACGGGGTCAGCCCCAGCATTTT. The chain is built from TRBV6-6 and TRBJ1-5; the D gene is possibly TRBD1 (5 bases). V was cut by 6 bases and J by 6 bases, with 15 bases left in between. The CDR3 is 14 residues long. The germline CDR1 and CDR2 sequences are MNHNY and SVGAGI (reference sequence).

V gene TRBV7-9 combines with J gene TRBJ1-2; 7 nucleotides agree with TRBD1. CDR3 length: 14 residues. From germline, CDR1 is SEHNR and CDR2 FQNEAQ (reference sequence). V was clipped by 1 base and J by 2 bases; unmatched bases: 1. The CDR3 region has the DNA TGTGCCAGCAGCTTAGGGACAGGAAACTATGGCTACACCTTC. Translated: CASSLGTGNYGYTF.

V and J are TRBV7-8 and TRBJ1-6; D possibly corresponds to TRBD1 (6 bases). This CDR3 is 14 amino acids long. Germline CDR1 and CDR2: SGHVS and FQNEAQ. The V end was cut by 5 bases, the J end by 10 bases, with 15 bases between. The CDR3 DNA sequence: TGTGCCAGCAGCCAAGCAGGGGTACGATCACCCCTCCACTTT. Residues: CASSQAGVRSPLHF.

The chain uses TRBV25-1 and TRBJ1-1; maybe TRBD1 (6 bases). The CDR3 runs 11 residues. Trimming took off 11 bases at V and 5 bases at J, with 12 bases between the two ends. Germline values: CDR1 MGHDK, CDR2 SYGVNS. The CDR3 region is CASRGRTEAFF. The CDR3 nucleotides are TGTGCCTCCCGGGGGCGAACTGAAGCTTTCTTT.

The gene calls are TRBV11-2 and TRBJ2-1; 12 bases fit TRBD2. CDR1 is SGHAT and CDR2 is FQNNGV in the germline V gene. V shed 3 bases and J 7 bases; nucleotides not matched to a gene: 16. This CDR3 contains 19 residues. CDR3 amino acids: CASSFWLPSGGGGWNEQFF. The CDR3 DNA is TGTGCCAGCAGCTTCTGGCTGCCTAGCGGGGGGGGTGGTTGGAATGAGCAGTTCTTC.

The genes are TRBV9 and TRBJ1-4; D is possibly TRBD1 (5 bases). The ends were cut back, 3 bases at V and 8 bases at J, with 20 bases in the middle. Germline CDR1 SGDLS, CDR2 YYNGEE. The CDR3 runs 16 residues. CDR3 sequence: CASSGGRDYNLEKLFF. The CDR3 DNA reads as TGTGCCAGCAGCGGGGGCAGAGACTATAATCTAGAAAAACTGTTTTTT. Full variable domain (missing parts from reference TRBV9 and TRBJ1-4): DSGVTQTPKHLITATGQRVTLRCSPRSGDLSVYWYQQSLDQGLQFLIQYYNGEERAKGNILERFSAQQFPDLHSELNLSSLELGDSALYFCASSGGRDYNLEKLFFGSGTQLSVL.

CDR3 coding DNA: TGTGCCAGCAGCTTAACCCCGACAGGGACAAATGAAAAACTGTTTTTT. Translated: CASSLTPTGTNEKLFF. The genes are TRBV7-2 and TRBJ1-4; 7 bases agree with TRBD1. Looked up from germline, CDR1 is SGHTA and CDR2 is FQGNSA. Losses at the gene ends were 2 bases for V and 5 bases for J; bases not matched to a gene: 8. The CDR3 contains 16 residues.

The chain employs TRBV12-3 or TRBV12-4 and TRBJ2-7; no clear D gene. With 1 base removed from V and 4 bases from J, the gap between germline ends came to 5 bases. CDR3 length equals 12 residues. The CDR3 DNA follows: TGTGCCAGCAGTTTAGAAGGGTACGAGCAGTACTTC. This codes for CASSLEGYEQYF.

The J gene is TRBJ2-3, the V gene TRBV2, with TRBD2 matching over 15 bases. CDR3 length: 16 residues. Germline trimming cut 5 bases from V and 4 bases from J; bases unmatched to any gene: 4. Germline V gene sequence: CDR1 SNHLY, CDR2 FYNNEI. CDR3 region: CASSPRTSGGADTQYF. CDR3 sequence (DNA): TGTGCCAGCAGTCCCCGGACTAGCGGGGGGGCAGATACGCAGTATTTT.

This clone was recorded once. The chain is built from TRBV7-9 and TRBJ2-3; 8 bases agree with TRBD2. The CDR3 loop spans 18 amino acids. Looked up from germline, CDR1 is SEHNR and CDR2 is FQNEAQ (reference sequence). The trim removed 4 bases at V and 6 bases at J, leaving 18 bases unmatched. The CDR3: CASSSVGLVIVGADTQYF. As DNA, the CDR3 is TGTGCCAGCAGCTCCGTGGGACTAGTTATTGTAGGTGCCGATACGCAGTATTTT.

The V gene is TRBV3-1 (or the pseudogene TRBV3-2), the J gene TRBJ2-5, with unresolved D. Trimming left V 5 bases short and J 3 bases short, with 10 bases between. CDR3 size: 13 residues. Germline-derived CDR1 and CDR2 are LGHDT and YNNKEL (reference sequence). CDR3 in amino acids: CASSDSYEETQYF. The CDR3 nucleotides read TGTGCCAGCAGCGATAGTTACGAAGAGACCCAGTACTTC.

CDR3 nucleotides: TGTGCCAGCAGCCAAGATTACCGACAGGGGGACGGTGGCTACACCTTC. It specifies CASSQDYRQGDGGYTF. The rearrangement joins TRBV3-1 (or the pseudogene TRBV3-2) to TRBJ1-2, with TRBD1 matching 9 bases. CDR3 size: 16 residues. The V gene's germline CDR1 is LGHDT and CDR2 YNNKEL (reference sequence). The junction had 9 bases not matched to a gene; V was cut back by 0 bases and J by 7 bases.

V and J are TRBV7-9 and TRBJ2-3; D uncertain. The V end was cut by 4 bases, the J end by 1 base, with 18 bases between. The germline V gene encodes CDR1 SEHNR and CDR2 FQNEAQ (reference sequence). The CDR3 is made up of 17 amino acids. The CDR3 sequence: CASSWVFGVDGTDTQYF. Written as DNA, the CDR3 is TGTGCCAGCAGCTGGGTGTTCGGAGTAGACGGCACAGATACGCAGTATTTT.

The CDR3 region has the DNA TGTGCCTGGAGTGTCTACACAACCTACGAGCAGTACTTC. Residues: CAWSVYTTYEQYF. V is TRBV30 and J is TRBJ2-7; D uncertain. V shed 0 bases and J shed 2 bases, with 8 bases lying between them. The germline V gene has CDR1 GTSNPN and CDR2 SVGIG (reference sequence). The CDR3 spans 13 residues. Combining the CDR3 with reference TRBV30 and TRBJ2-7 gives the whole variable domain SQTIHQWPATLVQPVGSPLSLECTVEGTSNPNLYWYRQAAGRGLQLLFYSVGIGQISSEVPQNLSASRPQDRQFILSSKKLLLSDSGFYLCAWSVYTTYEQYFGPGTRLTVT.

This rearrangement joins TRBV6-6 to TRBJ2-3; TRBD1 or TRBD2 may be the D gene (5 bases each). Trimming left V 5 bases short and J 1 base short, with 7 bases between. The CDR3 length is 13 residues. Germline CDR1 is MNHNY and CDR2 is SVGAGI (reference sequence). The CDR3 nucleotides are TGTGCCAGCAGTAGGGGAGGCACAGATACGCAGTATTTT. Protein sequence: CASSRGGTDTQYF.

In this sample, this clone turned up once. This chain joins TRBV11-3 and TRBJ2-1, with TRBD1 identical over 7 bases. V shed 7 bases, J shed 4 bases, and the junction held 13 bases outside the gene matches. From germline, CDR1 is SGHNT and CDR2 YENEEA. The CDR3 contains 16 residues. The CDR3 DNA follows: TGTGCCAGCAACGGAATCGGGACAGTCAGTTACAATGAGCAGTTCTTC. It translates to CASNGIGTVSYNEQFF.

V is TRBV13 and J is TRBJ2-5; 9 bases line up with TRBD2. The V segment lost 3 bases and the J segment 0 bases; nucleotides outside the gene matches: 2. Per the germline V gene, CDR1 is PRHDT and CDR2 is FYEKMQ (reference sequence). The CDR3 is made up of 15 amino acids. CDR3 sequence reads: CASSFRTSDQETQYF. The CDR3 bases are TGTGCCAGCAGCTTCCGGACTAGCGACCAAGAGACCCAGTACTTC.

The genes are TRBV28 and TRBJ1-6; no clear D. Germline lookup yields CDR1 MDHEN and CDR2 SYDVKM. This CDR3 comprises 11 residues. V was clipped by 5 bases and J by 7 bases, with 3 bases between them. CDR3 nucleotide sequence: TGTGCCAGCAGTGCAAATTCACCCCTCCACTTT. This sequence encodes CASSANSPLHF.

The V and J genes are TRBV7-9 and TRBJ2-5; unclear D gene. This CDR3 is built from 11 residues. Germline V gives CDR1 SEHNR, CDR2 FQNEAQ (reference sequence). With 11 bases removed from V and 5 bases from J, the gap between germline ends came to 12 bases. CDR3 DNA: TGTGCCCAACAGCCCCCGGAGACCCAGTACTTC. This gives the protein CAQQPPETQYF.